The clone carrying this T cell receptor (beta chain) appeared once. This sample stems from a study of blood T cell repertoires in COVID-19. In the study overall: Material from acute and convalescent COVID-19 was sourced from the United States, Italy and Spain.

This study enrolled people aged roughly 18 to 89 from about two dozen US geographic areas. The method was immunoSEQ multiplex PCR; TCRdb's version includes in-frame clones alone and lacks a portion of them. The table has about 440,000 clones, roughly 91% seen once; the top ten hold 0.6% to 0.7%. The CDR3 runs 13 residues. With 8 bases clipped from V and 4 bases from J, the junction kept 3 bases outside the gene matches. In germline, CDR1 is LNHDA, CDR2 SQIVND (reference sequence). The chain has TRBV19 and TRBJ1-3; 9 bases are shared with TRBD1. This TCR was sampled from a man younger than 35 who had recovered from COVID-19. The specimen was PBMCs or T cells enriched from blood (not recorded which). The CDR3 DNA sequence: TGTGCCAGTGAACAGGGGGCAGGAAACACCATATATTTT. Translated, it gives CASEQGAGNTIYF.